This T cell receptor (beta chain) comes out of a study of blood T cell repertoires in COVID-19. Using immunoSEQ multiplex PCR, the repertoire was profiled, and TCRdb retains in-frame clones only, with some absent. The table shows some 490,000 clones, with approximately 83% occurring only once. Per the germline V gene, CDR1 is LGHDT and CDR2 is YNNKEL (reference sequence). This CDR3 comprises 15 residues. The V gene end was trimmed by 0 bases and the J gene end by 9 bases; junction bases not matched to a gene: 10. The sample consisted of peripheral blood. The TCR was taken from a human donor in a cohort sampled during active COVID-19. J is TRBJ1-2 and V is TRBV3-1 (or the pseudogene TRBV3-2), with 7 positions matching TRBD1. The CDR3 DNA sequence: TGTGCCAGCAGCCAAGATAGGCCAGGGGGTGTGCGCTACACCTTC. Translating it yields CASSQDRPGGVRYTF.